This T cell receptor (beta chain) was sequenced during a study of blood T cell repertoires in COVID-19. This CDR3 has 16 residues. Germline CDR1 and CDR2: SEHNR and FQNEAQ (reference sequence). The V end lost 5 bases, the J end lost 0 bases, and 13 bases lay between the germline ends. Per the original methods: Counts of nucleated cells, estimated from reference gene primer amplification, were obtained. Clones were read by immunoSEQ multiplex PCR, and TCRdb kept only the in-frame ones, dropping some. That table is the source of V, J and clone size, and D and trimming were worked out from the DNA. This table holds about 15,000 clones, less than 80% found once.

This TCR was sampled from a man between 65 and 79 years old with acute or convalescent COVID-19. Sequenced material: peripheral blood. The chain carries TRBV7-9 and TRBJ1-4; perhaps TRBD1 as D (6 bases). CDR3 region: CASSTGTRTTNEKLFF. The CDR3 DNA follows: TGTGCCAGCAGCACAGGGACACGTACAACTAATGAAAAACTGTTTTTT.